One sample yielded the 19 T cell receptor beta chains listed below, sequenced in a study of Tregs in tolerant kidney transplant recipients (dated by TCRdb to between 2018 and 2020). The protocol used for the library was the immunoSEQ multiplex PCR assay. Held by TCRdb, this immuneACCESS table contains in-frame sequences only and omits some clones. Under half of the omission traces to an unresolved V gene where checked; the cause of the rest is unknown. Across this sample there are some 66,000 clones, with 80% to 95% seen only once. About a tenth of the sample is taken by the ten largest. The intended sense of this specimen's time point label: blood sample drawn before combined kidney and bone marrow transplant. The material sequenced was CD8+ T cells from blood, taken before the transplant. All receptors come from a human donor who received a combined kidney and bone marrow transplant.

This clone was observed a handful of times. V usage is TRBV9 and J usage is TRBJ2-3; weak D call: TRBD2 (6 bases). Trimming removed 1 base from V and 0 bases from J, with 12 bases in between. This CDR3 region has 16 residues. From germline, CDR1 is SGDLS and CDR2 YYNGEE. The CDR3 DNA sequence: TGTGCCAGCAGCGTATGGGGGAGGACTAGCACAGATACGCAGTATTTT. Translation gives CASSVWGRTSTDTQYF.

The chain employs TRBV2 and TRBJ2-7; perhaps TRBD2 as D (5 bases). The V gene's germline CDR1 is SNHLY and CDR2 FYNNEI. The germline V and J ends were trimmed by 6 bases and 0 bases, with 15 bases remaining between them. This CDR3 is built from 15 residues. The CDR3 sequence is CASRGWMGSSYEQYF. The CDR3, as DNA: TGTGCCAGCAGGGGGTGGATGGGGAGCTCCTACGAGCAGTACTTC.

The chain links TRBV7-9 to TRBJ1-5; TRBD1 might be the D (5 bases). The CDR3 loop spans 14 amino acids. The germline V and J ends were trimmed by 5 bases and 3 bases, with 11 bases remaining between them. From germline, CDR1 is SEHNR and CDR2 FQNEAQ (reference sequence). As DNA, the CDR3 is TGTGCCAGCAGCCCCGACAGTTACAATCAGCCCCAGCATTTT. Encoded protein: CASSPDSYNQPQHF.

The V gene is TRBV13, the J gene TRBJ1-2; D may be TRBD1 (5 bases). The CDR3 runs 15 residues. V gave up 5 bases and J gave up 4 bases, with 17 bases separating them. The germline V gene encodes CDR1 PRHDT and CDR2 FYEKMQ (reference sequence). CDR3 coding DNA: TGTGCCAGCAGCCTGGGCAGGGCCCTCGTCTATGGCTACACCTTC. Translated, it gives CASSLGRALVYGYTF.

This chain uses TRBV19 with TRBJ2-2, with D tentatively TRBD1 (6 bases). The V gene's germline CDR1 is LNHDA and CDR2 SQIVND (reference sequence). The length of the CDR3 is 18 residues. V was pared by 4 bases and J by 2 bases, with 20 bases between. CDR3: CASSTSRDTDINTGELFF. The CDR3 coding sequence is TGTGCCAGTAGTACCTCTAGGGACACCGATATAAACACCGGGGAGCTGTTTTTT.

For this clone: Other DNA sequences in the sample encode the same CDR3. The chain is built from TRBV6-5 and TRBJ1-1; D is uncertain. V gave up 0 bases and J gave up 8 bases, with 7 bases separating them. Germline CDR1 is MNHEY and CDR2 is SVGAGI. The CDR3 consists of 12 residues. The CDR3 region is CASSYSTGEAFF. The CDR3 coding sequence is TGTGCCAGCAGTTACTCGACGGGGGAAGCTTTCTTT.

V gene TRBV4-3 combines with J gene TRBJ2-5; 8 bases are shared with TRBD1. This CDR3 contains 14 residues. The J segment lost 6 bases and the V segment lost 0 bases, leaving 3 bases of the junction unmatched. Germline loops: CDR1 LGHNA, CDR2 YSLEER. The CDR3 reads CASSQERTGKTQYF. Written as DNA, the CDR3 is TGCGCCAGCAGCCAAGAGCGGACAGGGAAGACCCAGTACTTC.

In regard to this clone: The identical CDR3 is also encoded by other nucleotide sequences in the sample. The chain links TRBV7-9 to TRBJ2-3; D unresolved. The CDR3 loop spans 11 amino acids. Deletions cut 8 bases from V and 3 bases from J, with 6 bases between. Germline CDR1 reads SEHNR; CDR2 reads FQNEAQ (reference sequence). CDR3 in amino acids: CASSSTDTQYF. DNA of the CDR3: TGTGCCAGCTCCTCGACAGATACGCAGTATTTT.

This clone was detected only once. The genes are TRBV7-9 and TRBJ1-2, with TRBD1 matching 8 bases. Germline V CDR1 and CDR2: SEHNR, FQNEAQ (reference sequence). The CDR3 loop spans 13 amino acids. The J segment lost 6 bases and the V segment lost 2 bases, leaving 2 bases of the junction unmatched. CDR3 sequence reads: CASSLQGADGYTF. Here the CDR3 DNA reads TGTGCCAGCAGCTTACAGGGGGCGGATGGCTACACCTTC.

This chain connects TRBV30 to TRBJ1-4; 8 bases are a match to TRBD1. The germline V gene encodes CDR1 GTSNPN and CDR2 SVGIG (reference sequence). Unmatched junction bases numbered 12, after V lost 8 bases and J lost 4 bases. The CDR3 spans 15 residues. CDR3 coding DNA: TGTGCCGGAGTCCCGGGACAGGTTCTTAATGAAAAACTGTTTTTT. Translation gives CAGVPGQVLNEKLFF.

The chain links TRBV27 to TRBJ2-1; no clear D gene. The V end was cut by 4 bases, the J end by 4 bases, with 17 bases between. CDR1 is MNHEY, CDR2 SMNVEV, per germline (reference sequence). CDR3 length equals 16 residues. CDR3 nucleotides: TGTGCCAGCAGTTACCCCGGCCCCACTAAATACAATGAGCAGTTCTTC. Its translation: CASSYPGPTKYNEQFF.

This clone was recorded a few times. CDR3: CAIQTTGVHTF. As DNA, the CDR3 is TGTGCCATCCAGACGACCGGGGTCCACACCTTC. This sequence joins TRBV10-3 and TRBJ1-2; D is uncertain. CDR3 length: 11 residues. Germline-derived CDR1 and CDR2 are ENHRY and SYGVKD. Trimming shortened V by 8 bases and J by 12 bases, and 16 bases separated the two germline ends.

The chain carries TRBV7-3 and TRBJ2-1, with 8 bases identical to TRBD1. The CDR3 has 13 amino acids. With V trimmed by 1 base and J by 12 bases, 5 bases remained unmatched. CDR1 and CDR2 from the germline V gene are SGHTA and FQGTGA. The CDR3 DNA follows: TGTGCCAGCAGCTTAAGCTCCGGGACAGGGCAGTTCTTC. Its protein is CASSLSSGTGQFF.

The chain employs TRBV29-1 and TRBJ2-6; 8 bases align to TRBD2. CDR1 SQVTM and CDR2 ANQGSEA come from the germline V gene. CDR3 length: 16 residues. V lost 2 bases and J lost 1; bases outside the gene matches: 4. The CDR3 coding sequence is TGCAGCGTTGAACGGGAGGGACCTTCTGGGGCCAACGTCCTGACTTTC. This translates into CSVEREGPSGANVLTF.

DNA for the CDR3: TGTGCCAGCAGTTACTCTGTTGGGACTCGGGCCCTTGAGCAGTTCTTC. It encodes CASSYSVGTRALEQFF. This chain uses TRBV6-5 with TRBJ2-1, with D perhaps TRBD2 (6 bases). Germline loops: CDR1 MNHEY, CDR2 SVGAGI. The CDR3 sequence is 16 residues long. Trimming stripped 0 bases from V and 9 bases from J, with 18 bases between.

This clone came up once. The chain is built from TRBV6-5 and TRBJ2-1; a weak D match, TRBD1 (6 bases). V was shortened by 5 bases and J by 10 bases, with 12 bases between the two germline ends. Germline CDR1 is MNHEY and CDR2 is SVGAGI. The CDR3 totals 12 residues. DNA for the CDR3: TGTGCCAGCAGTCTACAGGGTTGGGAGCAGTTCTTC. Amino acids: CASSLQGWEQFF.

The chain employs TRBV7-8 and TRBJ1-3; D may be TRBD1 (6 bases). V was cut by 5 bases and J by 4 bases, with 9 bases left in between. The CDR3 consists of 13 residues. The germline CDR1 and CDR2 sequences are SGHVS and FQNEAQ. The CDR3 DNA sequence: TGTGCCAGCAGCCATGGGACAGGAAACACCATATATTTT. Translation: CASSHGTGNTIYF.

This chain uses TRBV5-1 with TRBJ2-7, with unresolved D. This CDR3 has 12 amino acids. Deletions cut 5 bases from V and 5 bases from J, with 11 bases between. The germline CDR1 and CDR2 sequences are SGHRS and YFSETQ. This chain's CDR3 is CASRSLVHEQYF. CDR3 nucleotide sequence: TGCGCCAGCAGGTCTCTAGTACACGAGCAGTACTTC.

The table lists this clone with a count of one. This rearrangement joins TRBV5-1 to TRBJ1-1, with TRBD1 matching 7 bases. Germline V CDR1 and CDR2: SGHRS, YFSETQ. The CDR3 consists of 17 residues. The ends lost 3 bases at V and 4 bases at J; junction bases unmatched: 15. Written as DNA, the CDR3 is TGCGCCAGCAGCTACGATTCAGGGGGGCGAAGTGGCACTGAAGCTTTCTTT. Translating it yields CASSYDSGGRSGTEAFF.